The next 26 T cell receptor beta chains were all read from a single sample in a study of CD8 T cells in Susac syndrome (dated by TCRdb to the late 2010s). The library was made by the immunoSEQ multiplex PCR assay. RNA was extracted using the RNeasy kit, and about 0.5 to 1 microgram was reverse transcribed with random hexamers. In-frame beta chains were kept once TCRdb had trimmed the public reads at Q25 with fastp and called clones with MiXCR. Every CDR3 protein is listed once, alongside the most common genes and DNA of its rows. A total of about 300,000 distinct CDR3 sequences appear in this sample, about 88% of them only once. Of the sample, around 0.12% falls within the top ten clones. The sample taken for sequencing was CD8+ T cells from PBMCs. These receptors were collected from a human donor with multiple sclerosis.

This rearrangement joins TRBV13 to TRBJ2-7; TRBD2 matches at 10 bases. V was clipped by 5 bases and J by 2 bases; unmatched bases: 6. Per the germline V gene, CDR1 is PRHDT and CDR2 is FYEKMQ (reference sequence). CDR3 length: 15 amino acids. The CDR3 sequence is CASSPGLADTYEQYF. The CDR3 DNA is TGTGCCAGCAGCCCTGGACTAGCGGATACCTACGAGCAGTACTTC.

V usage is TRBV6-1 and J usage is TRBJ2-2, with D hard to call. Germline V gives CDR1 MNHNS, CDR2 SASEGT. This CDR3 contains 12 residues. V was trimmed by 7 bases and J by 1 base, leaving 4 bases between them. Written as DNA, the CDR3 is TGTGCCAGCACAGTGAACACCGGGGAGCTGTTTTTT. It is translated as CASTVNTGELFF.

The chain links TRBV29-1 to TRBJ1-1; D is perhaps TRBD1 (6 bases). This CDR3 spans 13 amino acids. Germline V gene data show CDR1 as SQVTM and CDR2 as ANQGSEA. V dropped 6 bases and J dropped 7 bases, with 18 bases sitting between them. The CDR3 protein is CSVITPGAVEAFF. The CDR3 DNA follows: TGCAGCGTGATAACCCCGGGGGCGGTTGAAGCTTTCTTT.

The chain is built from TRBV30 and TRBJ1-1; D might be TRBD1 (5 bases). This CDR3 is 14 amino acids long. V gave up 1 base and J gave up 6 bases, with 15 bases separating them. Germline V gene lookup returns CDR1 GTSNPN and CDR2 SVGIG (reference sequence). In nucleotides, the CDR3 is TGTGCCTGGAGTGAGGGACGGAACTTGGCTGAAGCTTTCTTT. Encoded protein: CAWSEGRNLAEAFF.

The chain employs TRBV14 and TRBJ2-1; 7 bases fit TRBD2. The V gene end was trimmed by 0 bases and the J gene end by 12 bases; junction bases not matched to a gene: 8. The CDR3 extends over 14 amino acids. In germline, CDR1 is SGHDN, CDR2 FVKESK. The CDR3 coding sequence is TGTGCCAGCAGCCAAGATGAAGCGGGAAGGAGGCAGTTCTTC. Translating it yields CASSQDEAGRRQFF.

V gene TRBV20-1 combines with J gene TRBJ2-1, with unresolved D. V was pared by 6 bases and J by 3 bases, with 12 bases between. Germline lookup yields CDR1 DFQATT and CDR2 SNEGSKA (reference sequence). The CDR3 is made up of 13 amino acids. CDR3 nucleotides: TGCAGTGCCCAAGTCCTCGGCTACAATGAGCAGTTCTTC. Its protein product is CSAQVLGYNEQFF.

V and J are TRBV7-9 and TRBJ2-5; unclear D gene. V lost 5 bases to trimming and J lost 2 bases, with 15 bases between them. The V gene's germline CDR1 is SEHNR and CDR2 FQNEAQ (reference sequence). The CDR3 totals 15 residues. CDR3 nucleotide sequence: TGTGCCAGCAGCCCAATCCTAGGCACGCAAGAGACCCAGTACTTC. Its protein product is CASSPILGTQETQYF.

The chain is built from TRBV30 and TRBJ2-1; TRBD2 matches 8 bases. The germline V gene encodes CDR1 GTSNPN and CDR2 SVGIG (reference sequence). With V trimmed by 7 bases and J by 10 bases, 21 bases remained unmatched. The CDR3 is made up of 16 amino acids. CDR3 nucleotides: TGTGCCTTCTTTGGAGGCGGGAGGCCTCTATCGGGGGAGCAGTTCTTC. Amino acids: CAFFGGGRPLSGEQFF.

This chain links TRBV29-1 with TRBJ2-7; TRBD1 aligns across 7 bases. Germline V gene lookup returns CDR1 SQVTM and CDR2 ANQGSEA. The CDR3 consists of 13 residues. The V gene end was trimmed by 5 bases and the J gene end by 2 bases; junction bases not matched to a gene: 6. The CDR3 is CSVRADRAYEQYF. The DNA of the CDR3 is TGCAGCGTTCGAGCCGACAGGGCCTACGAGCAGTACTTC.

This clonotype has a handful of counts. This chain uses TRBV7-3 with TRBJ2-7, with D perhaps TRBD2 (6 bases). Looked up from germline, CDR1 is SGHTA and CDR2 is FQGTGA. The CDR3 is 12 amino acids. V lost 10 bases and J lost 6, with 16 bases in between. In DNA form, the CDR3 reads TGTGCCATCAATAGTGGAGGGGCCGAGCAGTACTTC. This translates into CAINSGGAEQYF.

V gene TRBV20-1 combines with J gene TRBJ1-2; no clear D. CDR3 length equals 13 residues. Trimming took 5 bases from V and 3 from J, leaving 13 bases between them. The germline V gene encodes CDR1 DFQATT and CDR2 SNEGSKA (reference sequence). CDR3 DNA: TGCAGTGCTCGGCCTACCCGATACTATGGCTACACCTTC. Its protein product is CSARPTRYYGYTF.

V is TRBV25-1 and J is TRBJ2-5; D perhaps matches TRBD2 (6 bases). V gave up 1 base and J gave up 3 bases, with 9 bases separating them. This CDR3 region has 14 residues. Germline V gene sequence: CDR1 MGHDK, CDR2 SYGVNS. The CDR3 region is CASSEFGGEETQYF. For the CDR3, the DNA is TGTGCCAGCAGTGAATTTGGCGGGGAAGAGACCCAGTACTTC.

The gene calls are TRBV12-3 or TRBV12-4 and TRBJ1-1; no firm D call. The length of the CDR3 is 13 residues. V lost 6 bases and J lost 4, with 12 bases in between. CDR3 sequence: CASSPLDFTEAFF. In DNA, the CDR3 is TGTGCCAGCAGCCCACTTGACTTCACTGAAGCTTTCTTT.

V gene TRBV24-1 combines with J gene TRBJ1-1; tentatively, D is TRBD1 (5 bases). CDR1 KGHDR and CDR2 SFDVKD come from the germline V gene. This CDR3 is built from 13 residues. Trimming left V 5 bases short and J 9 bases short, with 15 bases between. This chain's CDR3 is CATSAQGPAQAFF. The CDR3 coding sequence is TGTGCCACCAGTGCGCAGGGACCAGCGCAAGCTTTCTTT.

This clonotype was seen once. V gene TRBV15 combines with J gene TRBJ1-4; D is undetermined. V shed 8 bases and J shed 4 bases, with 8 bases lying between them. The CDR3 totals 12 residues. CDR1 is LNHNV, CDR2 YYDKDF, per germline (reference sequence). CDR3: CATDGDNEKLFF. The CDR3 DNA is TGTGCCACCGACGGGGATAATGAAAAACTGTTTTTT.

This sequence joins TRBV20-1 and TRBJ2-7; 8 bases map to TRBD1. This CDR3 spans 14 amino acids. CDR1 and CDR2 (germline): DFQATT, SNEGSKA (reference sequence). Trimming removed 6 bases from V and 5 bases from J; junction bases left unmatched: 12. CDR3 DNA: TGCAGTGCGCTGCTGACAGGGGAGGTCCACGAGCAGTACTTC. Encoded protein: CSALLTGEVHEQYF.

V is TRBV28 and J is TRBJ1-1; possibly TRBD1 for D (5 bases). The CDR3 loop spans 16 amino acids. V was shortened by 1 base and J by 3 bases, with 15 bases between the two germline ends. Germline V gives CDR1 MDHEN, CDR2 SYDVKM. The CDR3 DNA sequence: TGTGCCAGCAGTTTATCCCCAGGGAAGAGGGACACTGAAGCTTTCTTT. It is translated as CASSLSPGKRDTEAFF. Complete variable domain (other parts from reference TRBV28 and TRBJ1-1): DVKVTQSSRYLVKRTGEKVFLECVQDMDHENMFWYRQDPGLGLRLIYFSYDVKMKEKGDIPEGYSVSREKKERFSLILESASTNQTSMYLCASSLSPGKRDTEAFFGQGTRLTVV.

V and J are TRBV15 and TRBJ1-1; D unresolved. The CDR3 runs 13 residues. V was clipped by 5 bases and J by 4 bases, with 11 bases between them. Germline V gene lookup returns CDR1 LNHNV and CDR2 YYDKDF (reference sequence). CDR3 amino acids: CATSGYRATEAFF. In nucleotides, the CDR3 is TGTGCCACCAGCGGCTACCGTGCCACTGAAGCTTTCTTT. The variable domain in full, completed from reference TRBV15 and TRBJ1-1, reads DAMVIQNPRYQVTQFGKPVTLSCSQTLNHNVMYWYQQKSSQAPKLLFHYYDKDFNNEADTPDNFQSRRPNTSFCFLDIRSPGLGDTAMYLCATSGYRATEAFFGQGTRLTVV.

The chain is built from TRBV5-1 and TRBJ2-3; 9 nucleotides line up with TRBD1. Losses at the gene ends were 4 bases for V and 2 bases for J; bases not matched to a gene: 5. The CDR3 totals 15 residues. CDR1 SGHRS and CDR2 YFSETQ come from the germline V gene. Here the CDR3 reads CASSQRTGATDTQYF. DNA for the CDR3: TGCGCCAGCAGCCAGAGGACAGGGGCCACAGATACGCAGTATTTT. Variable domain in full (rest from reference TRBV5-1 and TRBJ2-3): KAGVTQTPRYLIKTRGQQVTLSCSPISGHRSVSWYQQTPGQGLQFLFEYFSETQRNKGNFPGRFSGRQFSNSRSEMNVSTLELGDSALYLCASSQRTGATDTQYFGPGTRLTVL.

This clonotype has a single count. The chain joins TRBV6-1 to TRBJ2-4, with 7 positions matching TRBD1. Germline V lookup: CDR1 MNHNS, CDR2 SASEGT. This CDR3 spans 18 amino acids. Germline trimming cut 4 bases from V and 5 bases from J; bases unmatched to any gene: 17. CDR3 bases: TGTGCCAGCAGTGGACAGGGATCGTCCCATCGGGAACAAAACATTCAGTACTTC. Protein sequence: CASSGQGSSHREQNIQYF.

The CDR3 DNA reads TGTGCCAGCAGCTCCGAGCGGGAGGTGTACAATGAGCAGTTCTTC. Translated, it gives CASSSEREVYNEQFF. The rearrangement links TRBV7-9 to TRBJ2-1; 9 bases are shared with TRBD2. The junction had 5 bases not matched to a gene; V was cut back by 4 bases and J by 4 bases. Germline V gene lookup returns CDR1 SEHNR and CDR2 FQNEAQ (reference sequence). This CDR3 spans 15 amino acids.

CDR3 amino acids: CASSVGGGDKPYEQYF. In DNA form, the CDR3 reads TGTGCCAGCAGCGTAGGTGGTGGGGACAAGCCCTACGAGCAGTACTTC. This chain connects TRBV9 to TRBJ2-7; D possibly corresponds to TRBD1 (6 bases). Trimming left V 0 bases short and J 2 bases short, with 15 bases between. This CDR3 region has 16 residues. CDR1 is SGDLS, CDR2 YYNGEE, per germline.

This clonotype has more than one count but fewer than ten. CDR3 DNA: TGTGCCAGCAGCCAAACTAGCGGGAGATACAATGAGCAGTTCTTC. Its translation: CASSQTSGRYNEQFF. This chain uses TRBV4-2 with TRBJ2-1; TRBD2 agrees at 11 bases. The CDR3 is 15 residues long. After removal of 2 bases from V and 4 bases from J, the junction contained 1 base not matched to a gene. CDR1 and CDR2 from the germline V gene are LGHNA and YNFKEQ.

V usage is TRBV20-1 and J usage is TRBJ2-1, with 8 bases lining up with TRBD2. CDR3 size: 14 residues. Germline V gene lookup returns CDR1 DFQATT and CDR2 SNEGSKA (reference sequence). Trimming removed 2 bases from V and 8 bases from J; junction bases left unmatched: 8. The CDR3, as DNA: TGCAGTGCTAGAAGCGACGGGAGGGTAGATGAGCAGTTCTTC. Translated: CSARSDGRVDEQFF.

The V and J genes are TRBV29-1 and TRBJ2-3; D may be TRBD2 (5 bases). Germline V gene data show CDR1 as SQVTM and CDR2 as ANQGSEA. V dropped 7 bases and J dropped 7 bases, with 12 bases sitting between them. The CDR3 spans 11 residues. CDR3 in DNA: TGCAGCGGCGCGGAGGATTATACGCAGTATTTT. Its protein product is CSGAEDYTQYF.

This clonotype appeared once. The J gene is TRBJ2-5, the V gene TRBV2; 7 bases are shared with TRBD2. The V gene's germline CDR1 is SNHLY and CDR2 FYNNEI. J was trimmed by 5 bases and V by 4 bases; bases with no gene match: 4. The CDR3 consists of 13 residues. CDR3 protein: CASSAGLVETQYF. The CDR3 DNA is TGTGCCAGCAGTGCAGGACTAGTGGAGACCCAGTACTTC.